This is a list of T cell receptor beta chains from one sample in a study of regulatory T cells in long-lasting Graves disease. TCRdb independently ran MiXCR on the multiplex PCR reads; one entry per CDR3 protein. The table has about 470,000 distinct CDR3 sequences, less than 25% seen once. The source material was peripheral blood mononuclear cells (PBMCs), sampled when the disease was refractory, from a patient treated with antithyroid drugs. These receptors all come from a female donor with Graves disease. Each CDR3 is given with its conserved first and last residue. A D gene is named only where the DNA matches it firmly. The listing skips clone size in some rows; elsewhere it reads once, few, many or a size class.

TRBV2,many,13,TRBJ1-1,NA,TGTGCCAGCAGCAGGGAGGGGAACGCTGAAGCTTTCTTT,CASSREGNAEAFF
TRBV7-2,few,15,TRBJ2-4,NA,TGTGCCAGCAGCTTAGTCCGGGAAAAAAGAAACATTCAGTACTTC,CASSLVREKRNIQYF
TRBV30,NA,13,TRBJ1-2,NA,TGTGCCTGGAGTGTATTGGGACAATCGGGCTACACCTTC,CAWSVLGQSGYTF
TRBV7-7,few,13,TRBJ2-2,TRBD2,TGTGCTAGCCGGCCTAGCGGGAACGGGGAGCTGTTTTTT,CASRPSGNGELFF
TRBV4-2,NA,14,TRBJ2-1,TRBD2,TGTGCCAGCAGCCAAGGCGCCGGGAGGTATGAGCAGTTCTTC,CASSQGAGRYEQFF
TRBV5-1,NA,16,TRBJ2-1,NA,TGCGCCAGCAGCTTGTTTATATTGAGCTCCTACAATGAGCAGTTCTTC,CASSLFILSSYNEQFF
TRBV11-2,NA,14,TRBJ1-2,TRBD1,TGTGCCAGCAGCTACCGGGACAGGGGGCTTGGCTACACCTTC,CASSYRDRGLGYTF
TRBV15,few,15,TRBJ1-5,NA,TGTGCCACCAGCAGAGCGGGGGGTCCCAATCAGCCCCAGCATTTT,CATSRAGGPNQPQHF
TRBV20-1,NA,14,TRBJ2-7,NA,TGCAGTGCAGAAGCAGGGGCAGCTATCGACGAGCAGTACTTC,CSAEAGAAIDEQYF
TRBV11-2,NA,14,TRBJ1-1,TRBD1,TGTGCCGGCAGCTTAACAGGGGGGAACACTGAAGCTTTCTTT,CAGSLTGGNTEAFF